This T cell receptor beta chain was sequenced during a study of cytomegalovirus exposure and HLA in healthy donors. General observations from the study: A few chains linked to CMV were shown in vitro to be specific for CMV antigens. Subsequent analysis showed first-cohort TCR clusters tending to co-occur in roughly 130 validation repertoires. The authors enumerated over 150 TCR beta chains as linked to cytomegalovirus.

This CDR3 has 16 amino acids. With 2 bases clipped from V and 5 bases from J, the junction kept 6 bases outside the gene matches. From germline, CDR1 is MNHNS and CDR2 SASEGT. Of note for this clone: Its antigen is not known.

Using immunoSEQ multiplex PCR, the repertoire was profiled, and TCRdb retains in-frame clones only, with some absent. Altogether tens of thousands of clones are present, around 97% being singletons, with the ten largest covering 10%. This TCR derives from a man aged 25-40 years in good health and CMV-seropositive. The genes are TRBV6-1 and TRBJ2-2; 9 bases fit TRBD1. The sequenced material came from PBMCs. The CDR3 DNA reads as TGTGCCAGCAGTGAATTGGGACAGGGAAGAACCGGGGAGCTGTTTTTT. This encodes CASSELGQGRTGELFF.